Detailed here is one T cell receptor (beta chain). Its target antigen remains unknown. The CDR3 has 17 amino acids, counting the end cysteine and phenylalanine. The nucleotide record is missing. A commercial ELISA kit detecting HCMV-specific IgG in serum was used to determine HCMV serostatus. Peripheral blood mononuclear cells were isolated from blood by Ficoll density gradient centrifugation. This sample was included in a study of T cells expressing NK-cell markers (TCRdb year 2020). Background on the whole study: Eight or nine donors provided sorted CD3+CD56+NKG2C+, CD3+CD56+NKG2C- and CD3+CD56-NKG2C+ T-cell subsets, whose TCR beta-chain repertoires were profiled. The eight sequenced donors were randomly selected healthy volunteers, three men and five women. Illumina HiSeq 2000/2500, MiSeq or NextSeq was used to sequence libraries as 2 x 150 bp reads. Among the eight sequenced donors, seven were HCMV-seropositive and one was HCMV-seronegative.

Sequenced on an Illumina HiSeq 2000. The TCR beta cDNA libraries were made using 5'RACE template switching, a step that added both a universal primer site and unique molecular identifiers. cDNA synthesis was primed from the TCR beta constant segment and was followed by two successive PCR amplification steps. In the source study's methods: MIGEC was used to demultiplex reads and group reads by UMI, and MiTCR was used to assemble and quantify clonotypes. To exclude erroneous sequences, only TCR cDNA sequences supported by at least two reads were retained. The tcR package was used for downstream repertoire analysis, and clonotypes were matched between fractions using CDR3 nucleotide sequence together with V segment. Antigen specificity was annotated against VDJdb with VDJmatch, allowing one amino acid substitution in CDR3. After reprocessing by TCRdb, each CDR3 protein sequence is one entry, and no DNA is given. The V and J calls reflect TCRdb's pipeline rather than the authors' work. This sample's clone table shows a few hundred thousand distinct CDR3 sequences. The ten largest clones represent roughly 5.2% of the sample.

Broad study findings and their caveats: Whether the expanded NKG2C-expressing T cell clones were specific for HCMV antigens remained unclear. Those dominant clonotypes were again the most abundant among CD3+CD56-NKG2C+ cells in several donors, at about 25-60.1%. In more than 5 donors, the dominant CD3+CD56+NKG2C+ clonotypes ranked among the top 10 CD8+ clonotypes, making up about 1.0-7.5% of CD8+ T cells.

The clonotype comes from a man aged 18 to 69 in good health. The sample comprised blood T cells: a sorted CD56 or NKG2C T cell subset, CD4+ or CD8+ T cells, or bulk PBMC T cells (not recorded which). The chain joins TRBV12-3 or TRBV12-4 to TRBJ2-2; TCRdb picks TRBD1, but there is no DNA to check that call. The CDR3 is CASSLAQTGSGTGELFF.